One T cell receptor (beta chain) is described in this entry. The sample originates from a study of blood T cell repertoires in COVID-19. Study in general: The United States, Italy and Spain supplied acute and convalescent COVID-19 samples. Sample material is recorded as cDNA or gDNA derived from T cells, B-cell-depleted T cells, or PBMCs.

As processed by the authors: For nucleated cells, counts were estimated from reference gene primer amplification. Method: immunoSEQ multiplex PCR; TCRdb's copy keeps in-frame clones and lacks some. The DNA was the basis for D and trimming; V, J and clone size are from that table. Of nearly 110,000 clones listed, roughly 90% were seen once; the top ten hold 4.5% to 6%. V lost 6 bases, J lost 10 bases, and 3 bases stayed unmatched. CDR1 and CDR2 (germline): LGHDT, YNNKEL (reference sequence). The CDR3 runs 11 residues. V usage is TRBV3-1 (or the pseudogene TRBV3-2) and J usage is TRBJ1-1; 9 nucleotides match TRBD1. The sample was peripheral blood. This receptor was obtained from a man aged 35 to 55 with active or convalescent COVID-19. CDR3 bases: TGTGCCAGCAGACAGGGGGCGATAGCTTTCTTT. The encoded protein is CASRQGAIAFF.